Here is one T cell receptor (beta chain) with its context. A read error may produce the germline difference seen at one junction end. Living in about 25 US areas, the participants were between 18 and 89 years of age. Cohort placement rested on clinical history that participants reported themselves. The data originate from a study of blood T cell repertoires in COVID-19. Study context: Italy, Spain and the United States were the sources of the convalescent and acute COVID-19 samples. PBMCs, B-cell-depleted T cells, or T cells provided the cDNA or gDNA that made up the material.

Method: immunoSEQ multiplex PCR; TCRdb's copy keeps in-frame clones and lacks some. The profile shows approximately 280,000 clones, around 90% of them singletons. Source material: PBMCs or T cells enriched from blood (not recorded which). This clonotype was sampled from a young woman with acute COVID-19.

The CDR3, as DNA: TGCGCCGGTTGGAAAAGGGACAGCCCCTTC. It specifies CAGWKRDSPF. The V call is TRBV10-1, the J call TRBJ2-7, with 7 bases fitting TRBD1. In germline, CDR1 is WNHNN, CDR2 SYGVQD (reference sequence). The CDR3 totals 10 residues.